This T cell receptor (beta chain) was profiled in a study of post-analysis software for immune sequencing data. Across the study: In terms of disease course, relapsing-remitting, secondary progressive and progressive-relapsing multiple sclerosis were included. Study findings and constraints: Batch-mates among the samples co-clustered strongly by F measure. Higher frequency in patients than in controls was seen for several TRBV segments, with TRBV5-6, TRBV5-1 and TRBV20-1 among them.

As concerns this clonotype: What it recognizes is unknown. The junction does not match germline at one end; this may be a read error.

Unique molecular identifiers were present in the TCR beta cDNA libraries. TCRdb ran MiXCR on the PCR reads and lists one entry per CDR3 protein. The sample lists more than 450,000 distinct CDR3 sequences, 30% to 40% occurring once. The CDR3 consists of 15 residues. Looked up from germline, CDR1 is SGHAT and CDR2 is FQNNGV. J is TRBJ1-2 and V is TRBV11-2, with D hard to call. The receptor's source is a girl under 18 with multiple sclerosis. The sample consisted of blood. The CDR3 bases are TGTACCAGCAGCTTAGGATTAAGGCTACTCCATGGCTACACCTTC. Its translation is CTSSLGLRLLHGYTF. Combining the CDR3 with reference TRBV11-2 and TRBJ1-2 gives the whole variable domain EAGVAQSPRYKIIEKRQSVAFWCNPISGHATLYWYQQILGQGPKLLIQFQNNGVVDDSQLPKDRFSAERLKGVDSTLKIQPAKLEDSAVYLCTSSLGLRLLHGYTFGSGTRLTVV.